This T cell receptor beta chain was sequenced during a study of T cells in Graves' hyperthyroidism and ophthalmopathy. Study-wide background: The authors collected peripheral blood at initial diagnosis, before any treatment. Study-wide findings and caveats: Ophthalmopathy stood apart from stable hyperthyroidism in a 13 V-J model. Blood held most thyroid clonotypes expanded above 0.001 frequency.

This CDR3 contains 15 residues. V shed 3 bases, J shed 7 bases, and the junction held 7 bases outside the gene matches. The TCR beta CDR3 regions underwent amplification using RNA transcripts as the source. TCR CDR3 regions were first amplified by RT-PCR with HTBI primers. TCRdb ran MiXCR on the multiplex PCR reads and lists one entry per CDR3 protein. Altogether a few hundred thousand distinct CDR3 sequences are present, around 15% being singletons, with the ten largest covering approximately 20%. This clonotype was found a few times. Its antigen is unknown. The chain recombines TRBV12-3 or TRBV12-4 with TRBJ2-2; 8 bases match TRBD2. Sequencing used blood. The origin of this receptor is a woman aged 60 to 75 with Graves' ophthalmopathy. The CDR3 region is CASSLVSGNVGELFF. In DNA, the CDR3 is TGTGCCAGCAGTTTGGTTAGCGGGAACGTCGGGGAGCTGTTTTTT.